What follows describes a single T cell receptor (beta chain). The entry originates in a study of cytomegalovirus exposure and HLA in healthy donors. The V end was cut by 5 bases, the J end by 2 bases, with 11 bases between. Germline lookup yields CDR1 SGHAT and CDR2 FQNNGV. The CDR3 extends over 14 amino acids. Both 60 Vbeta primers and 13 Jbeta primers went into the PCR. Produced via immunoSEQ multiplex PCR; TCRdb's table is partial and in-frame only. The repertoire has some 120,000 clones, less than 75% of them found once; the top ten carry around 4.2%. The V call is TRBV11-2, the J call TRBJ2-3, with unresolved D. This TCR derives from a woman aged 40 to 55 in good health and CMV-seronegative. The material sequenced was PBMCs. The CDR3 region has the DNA TGTGCCAGCAGCCCTGGGCCGGCCACAGATACGCAGTATTTT. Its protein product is CASSPGPATDTQYF. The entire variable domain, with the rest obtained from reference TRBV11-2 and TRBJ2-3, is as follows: EAGVAQSPRYKIIEKRQSVAFWCNPISGHATLYWYQQILGQGPKLLIQFQNNGVVDDSQLPKDRFSAERLKGVDSTLKIQPAKLEDSAVYLCASSPGPATDTQYFGPGTRLTVL.